Detailed here is one TCR beta chain. Its antigen is not known. These data come from a study of cytomegalovirus exposure and HLA in healthy donors. Points from the study as a whole: Later, TCR association rates were found to vary by HLA locus, highest for DRB1 and lowest for HLA-C.

PCR was performed using 60 Vbeta and 13 Jbeta primers. Here immunoSEQ multiplex PCR was the method, and the copy in TCRdb shows in-frame clones only, minus some. The repertoire holds tens of thousands of clones, with around 60% as singletons. Germline V gene sequence: CDR1 LGHNA, CDR2 YNFKEQ. V gave up 1 base and J gave up 0 bases; unmatched junction bases: 2. This CDR3 contains 16 residues. The genes are TRBV4-2 and TRBJ2-1; 8 nucleotides align to TRBD2. Sequenced: PBMCs. The receptor was isolated from a male donor in good health and CMV-seropositive. The CDR3 protein is CASSQVSGISYNEQFF. The CDR3, as DNA: TGTGCCAGCAGCCAAGTTAGCGGGATCTCCTACAATGAGCAGTTCTTC.